The 28 T cell receptor beta chains given below trace back to one sample, sequenced in a study of T cells of healthy individuals. TCRdb re-called the 5' RACE reads through MiXCR, storing one row per CDR3 protein. This table holds tens of thousands of distinct CDR3 sequences, 15% to 20% found once. The origin of the receptors is a human donor in good health.

This clonotype was detected ten times or more. The V call is TRBV5-1, the J call TRBJ2-2, with a weak D call TRBD2 (5 bases). CDR1 and CDR2 from the germline V gene are SGHRS and YFSETQ. Deletions cut 8 bases from V and 3 bases from J, with 17 bases between. The CDR3 is 15 amino acids. CDR3 nucleotides: TGCGCCAGTCAGAGGGCTATAAGTGACACCGGGGAGCTGTTTTTT. Translated, it gives CASQRAISDTGELFF.

This clonotype qualifies as medium-sized. The chain is built from TRBV6-5 and TRBJ2-2, with 9 positions matching TRBD2. Germline values: CDR1 MNHEY, CDR2 SVGAGI. Germline trimming cut 10 bases from V and 4 bases from J; bases unmatched to any gene: 7. The length of the CDR3 is 14 residues. CDR3: CATSGGIGTGELFF. As DNA, the CDR3 is TGTGCCACCAGCGGGGGGATTGGCACCGGGGAGCTGTTTTTT.

This clonotype was detected only a few times. CDR3 residues: CASSFLAGEQFF. The CDR3 region has the DNA TGTGCCAGCAGTTTCCTAGCTGGTGAGCAGTTCTTC. The chain employs TRBV6-5 and TRBJ2-1; tentatively, D is TRBD2 (5 bases). V lost 4 bases to trimming and J lost 9 bases, with 10 bases between them. CDR1 and CDR2 from the germline V gene are MNHEY and SVGAGI. The CDR3 consists of 12 residues.

This clonotype was detected many times. The genes are TRBV12-3 or TRBV12-4 and TRBJ2-5, with 8 nucleotides matching TRBD1. CDR3 length equals 14 residues. V shed 7 bases and J 1 base; nucleotides not matched to a gene: 5. The CDR3 DNA reads as TGTGCCAGCAATACAGGACAGGGCCAAGAGACCCAGTACTTC. Its protein is CASNTGQGQETQYF.

This clonotype appeared many times. The V call is TRBV7-9, the J call TRBJ1-6; D is ambiguous. V lost 5 bases to trimming and J lost 10 bases, with 6 bases between them. The CDR3 consists of 11 residues. Germline CDR1 SEHNR, CDR2 FQNEAQ (reference sequence). Here the CDR3 reads CASSRESPLHF. CDR3 bases: TGTGCCAGCAGCAGGGAGTCACCCCTCCACTTT.

Ten or more counts support this clonotype. The rearrangement uses TRBV4-1 and TRBJ1-1; 8 positions agree with TRBD1. Germline V gene data show CDR1 as MGHRA and CDR2 as YSYEKL. CDR3 length equals 16 residues. The ends lost 4 bases at V and 0 bases at J; junction bases unmatched: 7. CDR3 residues: CASSPGQAQMNTEAFF. Written as DNA, the CDR3 is TGCGCCAGCAGCCCGGGACAGGCCCAAATGAACACTGAAGCTTTCTTT.

This clonotype was counted ten times or more. The V gene is TRBV29-1, the J gene TRBJ2-2; D possibly corresponds to TRBD2 (5 bases). CDR1 is SQVTM, CDR2 ANQGSEA, per germline. The length of the CDR3 is 15 residues. Trimming pared 8 bases from V and 0 bases from J, leaving 16 bases between. The DNA for the CDR3 is TGCAGCTCGCGAGGCGGGCCCTCGAACACCGGGGAGCTGTTTTTT. This codes for CSSRGGPSNTGELFF.

Many counts were recorded for this clonotype. The chain recombines TRBV10-3 with TRBJ2-1, with 10 bases identical to TRBD2. This CDR3 is built from 15 residues. Trimming took 4 bases from V and 7 from J; bases not matched to a gene: 7. Looked up from germline, CDR1 is ENHRY and CDR2 is SYGVKD. DNA for the CDR3: TGTGCCATCAGTGCCCTAGCGGGAGAACAGAATGAGCAGTTCTTC. This translates into CAISALAGEQNEQFF.

This clonotype was counted ten times or more. The gene calls are TRBV25-1 and TRBJ1-6, with a possible D match to TRBD1 (6 bases). Germline-derived CDR1 and CDR2 are MGHDK and SYGVNS. The CDR3 totals 17 residues. Trimming removed 3 bases from V and 7 bases from J, with 19 bases in between. The CDR3 DNA is TGTGCCAGCAGTGATCATTTTACAGGGTTGCGGAATTCACCCCTCCACTTT. As protein: CASSDHFTGLRNSPLHF. The full variable domain, completed using reference TRBV25-1 and TRBJ1-6, is EADIYQTPRYLVIGTGKKITLECSQTMGHDKMYWYQQDPGMELHLIHYSYGVNSTEKGDLSSESTVSRIRTEHFPLTLESARPSHTSQYLCASSDHFTGLRNSPLHFGNGTRLTVT.

There are a few counts of this clonotype. A much larger clone differs from this one at a single base, so this may be a read error. V usage is TRBV9 and J usage is TRBJ2-1, with TRBD1 as a possible D gene (6 bases). With 4 bases removed from V and 8 bases from J, the gap between germline ends came to 10 bases. CDR3 length: 12 residues. Germline V gene lookup returns CDR1 SGDLS and CDR2 YYNGEE. For the CDR3, the DNA is TGTGCCAGCAGCCCTTCAGGGGATGAGCAGTTCTTC. This codes for CASSPSGDEQFF.

This clonotype was detected many times. The rearrangement joins TRBV6-5 to TRBJ2-1; the match to TRBD2 covers 7 bases. This CDR3 is 15 amino acids long. V lost 4 bases and J lost 6; bases outside the gene matches: 9. CDR1 and CDR2 from the germline V gene are MNHEY and SVGAGI. The CDR3 nucleotides read TGTGCCAGCAGTTTCGACGGACTAGGCGGCAATGAGCAGTTCTTC. Translating gives CASSFDGLGGNEQFF.

This clonotype was counted many times. The chain uses TRBV4-2 and TRBJ1-2; TRBD1 is a possible D gene (5 bases). Germline CDR1 LGHNA, CDR2 YNFKEQ. This CDR3 comprises 15 residues. V dropped 3 bases and J dropped 8 bases, with 19 bases sitting between them. In nucleotides, the CDR3 is TGTGCCAGCAGCCAGGACCTCAGGGTTTCCCCCGGCTACACCTTC. It specifies CASSQDLRVSPGYTF.

The table lists this clonotype with a few counts. J is TRBJ2-7 and V is TRBV20-1; no clear D. V dropped 0 bases and J dropped 4 bases, with 7 bases sitting between them. Germline-derived CDR1 and CDR2 are DFQATT and SNEGSKA (reference sequence). CDR3 length equals 12 residues. Written as DNA, the CDR3 is TGCAGTGCTAGAGATCCCCCATACGAGCAGTACTTC. It yields the protein CSARDPPYEQYF.

This CDR3 is CASSLTIGREKLFF. The CDR3 nucleotides read TGCGCCAGCAGCTTGACTATAGGGCGTGAAAAACTGTTTTTT. The rearrangement links TRBV5-1 to TRBJ1-4; unclear D gene. V lost 1 base, J lost 7 bases, and 11 bases lay in between. The CDR3 spans 14 residues. Per the germline V gene, CDR1 is SGHRS and CDR2 is YFSETQ.

This clonotype was recorded at least ten times. The chain combines TRBV7-2 with TRBJ2-3; 9 nucleotides align to TRBD1. Germline assignment: CDR1 SGHTA and CDR2 FQGNSA. V was pared by 5 bases and J by 3 bases, with 9 bases of the junction left unmatched. The CDR3 totals 16 residues. The CDR3: CASSPDRGYGTDTQYF. CDR3 DNA: TGTGCCAGCAGCCCCGACAGGGGGTACGGGACAGATACGCAGTATTTT.

The rearrangement uses TRBV5-4 and TRBJ2-1; D is unclear. This CDR3 contains 12 residues. CDR1 is SGHNT, CDR2 YYREEE, per germline (reference sequence). V was trimmed by 0 bases and J by 10 bases, leaving 8 bases between them. The CDR3 sequence: CASSLGLLEQFF. DNA for the CDR3: TGTGCCAGCAGCTTGGGTTTGTTGGAGCAGTTCTTC. The variable domain in full, with the rest retrieved from reference TRBV5-4 and TRBJ2-1, is ETGVTQSPTHLIKTRGQQVTLRCSSQSGHNTVSWYQQALGQGPQFIFQYYREEENGRGNFPPRFSGLQFPNYSSELNVNALELDDSALYLCASSLGLLEQFFGPGTRLTVL.

This sequence joins TRBV7-2 and TRBJ2-1; 9 nucleotides match TRBD1. The CDR3 length is 14 residues. The V segment lost 6 bases and the J segment 7 bases; nucleotides outside the gene matches: 7. Per the germline V gene, CDR1 is SGHTA and CDR2 is FQGNSA. The chain's CDR3 is CASRIQGARNEQFF. CDR3 bases: TGTGCCAGCAGGATACAGGGGGCGCGGAATGAGCAGTTCTTC.

The chain employs TRBV27 and TRBJ1-5, with D possibly matching TRBD1 (5 bases). V was trimmed by 8 bases and J by 5 bases, leaving 19 bases between them. The CDR3 runs 15 residues. Germline loops: CDR1 MNHEY, CDR2 SMNVEV (reference sequence). DNA of the CDR3: TGTGCCAGCCGCCCGGGCAGGGTGACTCATCAGCCCCAGCATTTT. Protein sequence: CASRPGRVTHQPQHF.

This clonotype was counted many times. The rearrangement links TRBV5-1 to TRBJ2-1, with 12 bases identical to TRBD2. The V gene's germline CDR1 is SGHRS and CDR2 YFSETQ. The V and J ends lost 2 bases and 7 bases, in that order; junction bases with no gene match: 4. CDR3 length equals 15 residues. CDR3 region: CASSFRTSGDNEQFF. DNA for the CDR3: TGCGCCAGCAGCTTCCGGACTAGCGGGGATAATGAGCAGTTCTTC.

This clonotype was observed at least ten times. The rearrangement links TRBV12-3 or TRBV12-4 to TRBJ2-5, with a tentative D call TRBD2 (6 bases). Deletions cut 1 base from V and 3 bases from J, with 9 bases between. This CDR3 has 14 amino acids. The CDR3 protein is CASSLGDFKETQYF. The CDR3 DNA follows: TGTGCCAGCAGTTTAGGGGACTTCAAAGAGACCCAGTACTTC.

J is TRBJ2-1 and V is TRBV2; possibly TRBD1 or TRBD2 for D (6 bases each). Looked up from germline, CDR1 is SNHLY and CDR2 is FYNNEI. V was pared by 9 bases and J by 3 bases, with 9 bases between. The length of the CDR3 is 12 residues. CDR3 protein: CARGGLYNEQFF. The CDR3 DNA reads TGTGCCAGAGGGGGGCTCTACAATGAGCAGTTCTTC.

V usage is TRBV7-3 and J usage is TRBJ1-3; D is undetermined. Germline-derived CDR1 and CDR2 are SGHTA and FQGTGA. The CDR3 runs 14 residues. Trimming took 7 bases from V and 0 from J, leaving 10 bases between them. CDR3 coding DNA: TGTGCCAGCAAGAGTTCGAGCTCTGGAAACACCATATATTTT. This codes for CASKSSSSGNTIYF.

This clonotype was observed a handful of times. J is TRBJ2-1 and V is TRBV29-1; no reliable D call. CDR1 and CDR2 (germline): SQVTM, ANQGSEA. CDR3 length: 11 amino acids. Trimming left V 5 bases short and J 6 bases short, with 8 bases between. CDR3 DNA sequence: TGCAGCGTTCCAAACGGCAATGAGCAGTTCTTC. Its protein is CSVPNGNEQFF.

A few counts support this clonotype. The J gene is TRBJ2-7, the V gene TRBV6-1; D remains ambiguous. Trimming cost V 1 base and J 3 bases, with 13 bases left between them. The CDR3 has 15 residues. In germline, CDR1 is MNHNS, CDR2 SASEGT. The CDR3 here is CASSEVGEPYYEQYF. The CDR3 nucleotides read TGTGCCAGCAGTGAAGTAGGTGAGCCTTACTACGAGCAGTACTTC.

The count of this clonotype is one. J is TRBJ2-3 and V is TRBV9, with a possible D match to TRBD2 (6 bases). Germline V gives CDR1 SGDLS, CDR2 YYNGEE. The CDR3 is 15 residues long. With 0 bases removed from V and 2 bases from J, the gap between germline ends came to 10 bases. This chain's CDR3 is CASSVVGLPTDTQYF. In DNA form, the CDR3 reads TGTGCCAGCAGCGTAGTGGGACTCCCCACAGATACGCAGTATTTT.

In this sample, this clonotype turned up a few times. The J gene is TRBJ1-1, the V gene TRBV10-3, with D perhaps TRBD1 (6 bases). Germline V gene sequence: CDR1 ENHRY, CDR2 SYGVKD. V was trimmed by 6 bases and J by 2 bases, leaving 19 bases between them. This CDR3 has 16 amino acids. This CDR3 reads CAIRGGAGESNTEAFF. The DNA of the CDR3 is TGTGCCATCAGAGGGGGGGCAGGGGAGAGTAACACTGAAGCTTTCTTT.

This clonotype was counted many times. The rearrangement uses TRBV27 and TRBJ2-7; D may correspond to TRBD1 or TRBD2 (6 bases each). The CDR3 runs to 16 residues. Trimming took 4 bases from V and 0 from J, leaving 16 bases between them. Germline lookup yields CDR1 MNHEY and CDR2 SMNVEV (reference sequence). The CDR3 here is CASSWGAGTLSYEQYF. The CDR3 region has the DNA TGTGCCAGCAGTTGGGGGGCCGGGACTCTCTCCTACGAGCAGTACTTC.

Many counts were recorded for this clonotype. V is TRBV29-1 and J is TRBJ1-1; TRBD1 is a possible D gene (5 bases). From germline, CDR1 is SQVTM and CDR2 ANQGSEA. With 4 bases removed from V and 4 bases from J, the gap between germline ends came to 7 bases. The CDR3 is made up of 11 amino acids. The CDR3 nucleotides are TGCAGCGTTGTCAGGGCCACTGAAGCTTTCTTT. This sequence encodes CSVVRATEAFF.